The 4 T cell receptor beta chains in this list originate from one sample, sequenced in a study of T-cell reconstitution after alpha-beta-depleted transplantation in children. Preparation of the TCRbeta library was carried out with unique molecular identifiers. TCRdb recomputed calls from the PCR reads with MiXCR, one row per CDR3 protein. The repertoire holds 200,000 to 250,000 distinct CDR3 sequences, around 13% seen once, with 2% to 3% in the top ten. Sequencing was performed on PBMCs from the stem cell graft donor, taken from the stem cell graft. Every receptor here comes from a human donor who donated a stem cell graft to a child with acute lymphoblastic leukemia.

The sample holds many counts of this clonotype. As DNA, the CDR3 is TGCAGTGTTAACCCCGGGACAGGAGACGAGCAGTACTTC. This sequence encodes CSVNPGTGDEQYF. V gene TRBV20-1 combines with J gene TRBJ2-7, with 8 bases aligning to TRBD1. The germline V gene encodes CDR1 DFQATT and CDR2 SNEGSKA (reference sequence). With 7 bases clipped from V and 5 bases from J, the junction kept 10 bases outside the gene matches. The length of the CDR3 is 13 residues.

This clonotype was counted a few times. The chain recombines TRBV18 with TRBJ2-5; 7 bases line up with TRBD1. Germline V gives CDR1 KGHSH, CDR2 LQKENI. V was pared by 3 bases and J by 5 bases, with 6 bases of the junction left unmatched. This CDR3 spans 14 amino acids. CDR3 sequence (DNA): TGTGCCAGCTCACCCAGAGGGGGCCCGGAGACCCAGTACTTC. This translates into CASSPRGGPETQYF. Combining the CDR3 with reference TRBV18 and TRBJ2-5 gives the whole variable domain NAGVMQNPRHLVRRRGQEARLRCSPMKGHSHVYWYRQLPEEGLKFMVYLQKENIIDESGMPKERFSAEFPKEGPSILRIQQVVRGDSAAYFCASSPRGGPETQYFGPGTRLLVL.

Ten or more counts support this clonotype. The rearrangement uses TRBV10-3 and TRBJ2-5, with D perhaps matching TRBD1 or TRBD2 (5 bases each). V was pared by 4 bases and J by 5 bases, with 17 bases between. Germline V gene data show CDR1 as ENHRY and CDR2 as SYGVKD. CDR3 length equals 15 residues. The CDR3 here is CAISGGSVPGETQYF. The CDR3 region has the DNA TGTGCCATCAGTGGGGGGAGCGTCCCGGGGGAGACCCAGTACTTC.

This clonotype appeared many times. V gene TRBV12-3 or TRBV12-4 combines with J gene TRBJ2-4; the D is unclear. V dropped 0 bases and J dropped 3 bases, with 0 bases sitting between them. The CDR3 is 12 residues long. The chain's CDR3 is CASSLAKNIQYF. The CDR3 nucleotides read TGTGCCAGCAGTTTAGCCAAAAACATTCAGTACTTC.